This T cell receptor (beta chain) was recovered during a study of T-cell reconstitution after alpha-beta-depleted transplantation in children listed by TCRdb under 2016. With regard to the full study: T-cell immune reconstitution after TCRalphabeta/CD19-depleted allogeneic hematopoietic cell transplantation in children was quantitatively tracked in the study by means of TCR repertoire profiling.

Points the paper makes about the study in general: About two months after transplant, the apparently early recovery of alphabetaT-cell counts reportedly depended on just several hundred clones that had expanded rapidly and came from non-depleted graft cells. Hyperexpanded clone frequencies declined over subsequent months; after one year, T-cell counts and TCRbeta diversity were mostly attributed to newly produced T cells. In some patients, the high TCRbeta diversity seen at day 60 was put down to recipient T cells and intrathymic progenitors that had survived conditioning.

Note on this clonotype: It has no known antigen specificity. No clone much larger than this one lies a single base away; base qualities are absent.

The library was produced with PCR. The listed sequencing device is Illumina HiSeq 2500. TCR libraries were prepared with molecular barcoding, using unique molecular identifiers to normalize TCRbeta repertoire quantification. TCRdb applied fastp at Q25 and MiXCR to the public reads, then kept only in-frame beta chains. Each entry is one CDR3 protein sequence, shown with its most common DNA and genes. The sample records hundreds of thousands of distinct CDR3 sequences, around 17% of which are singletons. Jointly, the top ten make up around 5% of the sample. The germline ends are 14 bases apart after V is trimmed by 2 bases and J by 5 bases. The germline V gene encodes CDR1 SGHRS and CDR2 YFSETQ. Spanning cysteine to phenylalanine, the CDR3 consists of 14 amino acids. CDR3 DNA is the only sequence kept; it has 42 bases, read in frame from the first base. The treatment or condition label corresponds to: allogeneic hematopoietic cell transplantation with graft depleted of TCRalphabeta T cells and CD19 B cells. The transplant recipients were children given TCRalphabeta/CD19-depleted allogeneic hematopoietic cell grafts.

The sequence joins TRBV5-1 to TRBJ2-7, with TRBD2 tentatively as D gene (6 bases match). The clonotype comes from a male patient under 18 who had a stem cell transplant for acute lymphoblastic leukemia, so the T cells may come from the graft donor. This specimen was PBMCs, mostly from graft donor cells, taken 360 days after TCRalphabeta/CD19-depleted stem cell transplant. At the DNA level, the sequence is TGCGCCAGCAGCTTTGGGACTCCGGGCGACGAGCAGTACTTC. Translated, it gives CASSFGTPGDEQYF. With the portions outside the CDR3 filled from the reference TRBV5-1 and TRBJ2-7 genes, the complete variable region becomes KAGVTQTPRYLIKTRGQQVTLSCSPISGHRSVSWYQQTPGQGLQFLFEYFSETQRNKGNFPGRFSGRQFSNSRSEMNVSTLELGDSALYLCASSFGTPGDEQYFGPGTRLTVT.